This T cell receptor beta chain was obtained from a study of immune heterogeneity within non-small cell lung tumors. It was with 32 V and 13 J primers that multiplex PCR amplified TCR beta CDR3. TCRdb reprocessed the multiplex PCR reads via MiXCR and lists one record per CDR3 protein. The sample comprises around 12,000 distinct CDR3 sequences, around 30% of which are singletons, and about a fifth rests with the top ten. Regarding the study as a whole: The high-frequency T-cell receptor beta clonotypes mostly did not match up between individual patients. Identical dominant CDR3 beta clonotypes recurred among a patient's tumor sites, alongside site-unique high-frequency clones.

Within the sample, this clonotype is medium-sized. The antigen remains unidentified. This CDR3 comprises 15 residues. From germline, CDR1 is LGHDT and CDR2 YNNKEL (reference sequence). With 0 bases removed from V and 3 bases from J, the gap between germline ends came to 9 bases. Bulk tumor gDNA, roughly 600 ng per sample, served as the TCR template. Surgical sampling yielded several biopsies per primary tumor (spaced far apart). Those enrolled were patients newly diagnosed with untreated non-small cell lung cancer and undergoing curative surgery. The rearrangement uses TRBV3-1 and TRBJ1-5; tentative D call: TRBD1 (5 bases). This sequence was found in a woman aged 45 to 65 with non-small cell lung cancer. The sequencing sample was made of lung tumor tissue. The CDR3 here is CASSQDWGNNQPQHF. Written as DNA, the CDR3 is TGTGCCAGCAGCCAAGACTGGGGGAACAATCAGCCCCAGCATTTT.